This T cell receptor beta chain came from a study of blood T cell repertoires in COVID-19. Assay: immunoSEQ multiplex PCR; the TCRdb copy retains only in-frame clones and omits some. The sample carries fewer than 150,000 clones, 77% recorded once. The CDR3 runs 11 residues. V lost 5 bases, J lost 2 bases, and 2 bases lay in between. Per the germline V gene, CDR1 is SGHTA and CDR2 is FQGNSA. This receptor was obtained from a man of 80 years or more with acute or convalescent COVID-19. J is TRBJ2-3 and V is TRBV7-2, with D unresolved. Source material: peripheral blood. The CDR3 protein is CASSHTDTQYF. CDR3 coding DNA: TGTGCCAGCAGCCACACAGATACGCAGTATTTT.